This T cell receptor beta chain was captured by sequencing in a study of blood T cell repertoires in COVID-19. Across the whole study: From T cells, B-cell-depleted T cells, or PBMCs came the material, which was cDNA or gDNA.

As handled by the study authors: By means of reference gene primer amplification, nucleated cell counts were estimated. Sequencing was performed with immunoSEQ multiplex PCR; in TCRdb, only in-frame clones are kept and a portion is missing. Clone size and the V and J calls come from that table; the DNA yielded D and trimming. This table holds nearly 80,000 clones, about four fifths found once. The CDR3 loop spans 17 amino acids. V shed 3 bases and J 2 bases; nucleotides not matched to a gene: 8. Germline CDR1 is KGHDR and CDR2 is SFDVKD. Sequencing was carried out using peripheral blood. V gene TRBV24-1 combines with J gene TRBJ2-1; 8 bases agree with TRBD2. This sequence was found in a woman aged 70-85 years with acute or convalescent COVID-19. In DNA, the CDR3 is TGTGCCACCAGTGATCCCCGAGGAGCGGGGGCCTACAATGAGCAGTTCTTC. It translates to CATSDPRGAGAYNEQFF.